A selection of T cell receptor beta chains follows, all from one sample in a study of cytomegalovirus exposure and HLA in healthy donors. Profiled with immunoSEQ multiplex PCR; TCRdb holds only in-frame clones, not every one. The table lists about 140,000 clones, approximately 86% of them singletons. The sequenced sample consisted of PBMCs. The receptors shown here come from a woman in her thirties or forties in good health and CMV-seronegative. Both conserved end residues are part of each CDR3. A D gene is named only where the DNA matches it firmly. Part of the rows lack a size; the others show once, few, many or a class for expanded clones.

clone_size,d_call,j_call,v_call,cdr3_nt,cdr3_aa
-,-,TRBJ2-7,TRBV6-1,TGTGCCAGCAGTTGGACGACAGACCGCACCTACGAGCAGTACTTC,CASSWTTDRTYEQYF
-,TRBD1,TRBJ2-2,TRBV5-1,TGCGCCAGCAGCGATGTAGGACAGGGCCGGGAGCTGTTTTTT,CASSDVGQGRELFF
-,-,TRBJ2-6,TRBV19,TGTGCCAGCAACACCAGGGACGGGAGCTCTGGGGCCAACGTCCTGACTTTC,CASNTRDGSSGANVLTF
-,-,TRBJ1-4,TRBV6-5,TGTGCCAGCAGTTACTCAGGAAGAGGGAAACTGTTTTTT,CASSYSGRGKLFF
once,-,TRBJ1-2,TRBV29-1,TGCAGCGTGGGGGGGAGCCTGAATGGCTACACCTTC,CSVGGSLNGYTF
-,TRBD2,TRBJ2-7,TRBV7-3,TGTGCCAGCAGCTTAGATGGGAGGGGACCCTACGAGCAGTACTTC,CASSLDGRGPYEQYF
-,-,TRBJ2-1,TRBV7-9,TGTGCCAGCAGCCCTCAAATGGCGGGGTCCCCCGGGGACAATGAGCAGTTCTTC,CASSPQMAGSPGDNEQFF
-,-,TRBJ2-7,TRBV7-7,TGTGCTAGCAGCTTAGGCAGGGGCTCCTACGAGCAGTACTTC,CASSLGRGSYEQYF
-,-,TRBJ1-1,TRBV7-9,TGTTCCAGCAGCTTAACACAGGGATCGACTGAAGCTTTCTTT,CSSSLTQGSTEAFF
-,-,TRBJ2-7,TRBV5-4,TGTGCCAGCGCTGGGGGACTGGGGCCTTACGAGCAGTACTTC,CASAGGLGPYEQYF
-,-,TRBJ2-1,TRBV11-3,TGTGCCAGCAGCCCGCCCGCAGGGAAAAAGAATGAGCAGTTCTTC,CASSPPAGKKNEQFF
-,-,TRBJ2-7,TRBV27,TGTGCCAGCAGTTTGCTAGCGCCCACCTACGAGCAGTACTTC,CASSLLAPTYEQYF
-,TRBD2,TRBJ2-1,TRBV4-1,TGCGCCAGCAGCCAGTCCTCAGCGGGAGGGCCCTATGAGCAGTTCTTC,CASSQSSAGGPYEQFF
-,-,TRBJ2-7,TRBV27,TGTGCCAGCAGTGGACCGGGACACTACTCCTACGAGCAGTACTTC,CASSGPGHYSYEQYF
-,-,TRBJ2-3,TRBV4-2,TGTGCCAGCAGCCAAAGGACTCTTTGGACAGATACGCAGTATTTT,CASSQRTLWTDTQYF
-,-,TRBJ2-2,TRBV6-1,TGTGCCAGCAGGGACACGTGGAACACCGGGGAGCTGTTTTTT,CASRDTWNTGELFF
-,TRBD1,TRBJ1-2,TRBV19,TGTGCCAGTAGTATCGACAGGGACTATGGCTACACCTTC,CASSIDRDYGYTF
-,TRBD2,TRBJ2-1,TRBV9,TGTGCCAGCAGCGTAGGACCACTAGCGGGGTACAATGAGCAGTTCTTC,CASSVGPLAGYNEQFF
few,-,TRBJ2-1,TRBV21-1,TGTGCCAGCACCCAGGGCCTAGTAGGGTCCTACAATGAGCAGTTCTTC,CASTQGLVGSYNEQFF
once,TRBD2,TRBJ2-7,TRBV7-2,TGTGCCAGCAGCTTATCCTATCGTCTAGCGGGAGACTACGAGCAGTACTTC,CASSLSYRLAGDYEQYF
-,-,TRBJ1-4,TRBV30,TGTGCCTGGAAGACTGAGGGTAATGAAAAACTGTTTTTT,CAWKTEGNEKLFF
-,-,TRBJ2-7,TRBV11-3,TGTGCCAGCAGCTTAGTGAGGAACGAGCAGTACTTC,CASSLVRNEQYF
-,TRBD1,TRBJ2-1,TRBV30,TGTGCCGGGACAGGGGGCGCGGGTGAGCAGTTCTTC,CAGTGGAGEQFF
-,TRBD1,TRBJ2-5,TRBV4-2,TGTGCCAGCAGCCAAGAGACAGGGGGTGGGCAAGAGACCCAGTACTTC,CASSQETGGGQETQYF
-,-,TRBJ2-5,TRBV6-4,TGTGCCAGCAGTGGGTACGAGAACAGGGCCGTGTGGGGTAGGGAGACCCAGTACTTC,CASSGYENRAVWGRETQYF
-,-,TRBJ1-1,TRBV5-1,TGCGCCAGCAGCTTGCGACGGGAATACACTGAAGCTTTCTTT,CASSLRREYTEAFF
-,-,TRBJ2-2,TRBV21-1,TGTGCCAGCAGCAAAGGAGCTGCTGACACCGGGGAGCTGTTTTTT,CASSKGAADTGELFF
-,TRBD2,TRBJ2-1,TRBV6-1,TGTGCCAGCAGGGCGGGAGGGCCACCCTACAATGAGCAGTTCTTC,CASRAGGPPYNEQFF
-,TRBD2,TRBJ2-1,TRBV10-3,TGTGCCATCAGTGAGTCGATACTAGCGGGAGTGTCCACCTACAATGAGCAGTTCTTC,CAISESILAGVSTYNEQFF
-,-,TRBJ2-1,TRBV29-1,TGCAGCGTTGATCGTGCTAGCTCCTACAATGAGCAGTTCTTC,CSVDRASSYNEQFF
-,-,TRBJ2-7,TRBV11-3,TGTGCCAGCAGCACCTATACTACTAGCCCAAGTTACGAGCAGTACTTC,CASSTYTTSPSYEQYF
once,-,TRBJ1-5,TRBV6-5,TGTGCCAGCAGTCGCCAGGGACCCCAGCATTTT,CASSRQGPQHF
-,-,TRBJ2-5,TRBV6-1,TGTGCCAGCAGTGAACTGGGCTCGACAGTTACTCAAGAGACCCAGTACTTC,CASSELGSTVTQETQYF
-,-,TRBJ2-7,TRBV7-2,TGTGCCAGCAGCCTCTCCTCGGGTGGCGAGCAGTACTTC,CASSLSSGGEQYF
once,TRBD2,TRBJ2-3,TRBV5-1,TGCGCCAGCAGCGTGCAGACTAGCGGGAGAGATACGCAGTATTTT,CASSVQTSGRDTQYF
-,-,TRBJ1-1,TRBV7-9,TGTGCCAGCAGCTCAAATCGACAGACCACTGAAGCTTTCTTT,CASSSNRQTTEAFF
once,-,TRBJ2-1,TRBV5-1,TGCGCCAGCAGCTTGGCCCGGACAAACCTCAATGAGCAGTTCTTC,CASSLARTNLNEQFF
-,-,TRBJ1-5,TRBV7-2,TGTGCCAGCAGCTCGGGTCTGGAGTATAGCAATCAGCCCCAGCATTTT,CASSSGLEYSNQPQHF
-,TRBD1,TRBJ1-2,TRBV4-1,TGCGCCAGCAGCCAAGGGTGGGGGGACAGGGGGCTAAGAAATGGCTACACCTTC,CASSQGWGDRGLRNGYTF
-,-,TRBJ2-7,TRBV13,TGTGCCAGCAGCTTAGGATTCAGGGCCTACGAGCAGTACTTC,CASSLGFRAYEQYF
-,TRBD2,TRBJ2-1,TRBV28,TGTGCCAGCAGTTCAGTGACTAGCGGGAGTCTCGTTTTGGGTGAGCAGTTCTTC,CASSSVTSGSLVLGEQFF
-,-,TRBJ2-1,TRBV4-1,TGCGCCAGCAGCCAAGATCGAACGGGAGCTAACAATGAGCAGTTCTTC,CASSQDRTGANNEQFF
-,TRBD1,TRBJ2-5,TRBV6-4,TGTGCCAGCAGTGACTCTTGGACAGGTGCCGGGGAGACCCAGTACTTC,CASSDSWTGAGETQYF
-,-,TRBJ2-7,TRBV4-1,TGCGCCAGCAGCCAAGTCCGGGACAACTCCTACGAGCAGTACTTC,CASSQVRDNSYEQYF
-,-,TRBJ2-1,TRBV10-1,TGCGCCAGCAGCCGCCTCAGGACAGACCACAATGAGCAGTTCTTC,CASSRLRTDHNEQFF
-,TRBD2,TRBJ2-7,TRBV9,TGTGCCAGCAGCGTAGCCCTAGCGGGAGAAGGGTACGAGCAGTACTTC,CASSVALAGEGYEQYF
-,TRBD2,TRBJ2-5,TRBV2,TGTGTCAGCGGGTTAGCGGGAGCGGGTGAGACCCAGTACTTC,CVSGLAGAGETQYF
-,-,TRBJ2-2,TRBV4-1,TGCGCCAGCAGCCGCCGGAGTGACACCGGGGAGCTGTTTTTT,CASSRRSDTGELFF
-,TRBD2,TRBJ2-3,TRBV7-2,TGTGCCAGCAGCACTCAAAGCGGGAGGGTTGTAGATACGCAGTATTTT,CASSTQSGRVVDTQYF
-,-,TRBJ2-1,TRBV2,TGTGCCAGCAAGGTCAGGACAGCCAACAATGAGCAGTTCTTC,CASKVRTANNEQFF
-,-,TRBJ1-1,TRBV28,TGTGCCAGCAGTTTATCTCCGGCGGTCACTGAAGCTTTCTTT,CASSLSPAVTEAFF
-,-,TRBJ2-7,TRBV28,TGTGCCAGCACTCCCCCCGGCAGGTACTCCTACGAGCAGTACTTC,CASTPPGRYSYEQYF